This section outlines one TCR beta chain sequence together with its context. Its matching antigen is unknown. V lost 2 bases and J 7 bases, leaving 8 bases between the germline ends. Per germline, CDR1 SNHLY and CDR2 FYNNEI. This CDR3 contains 13 residues. This entry belongs to a study of cytomegalovirus exposure and HLA in healthy donors. Points from the study as a whole: TCR beta sequences reportedly predicted most subjects' HLA-A and HLA-B alleles accurately.

A multiplex PCR was run with 60 Vbeta primers and 13 Jbeta primers. Libraries were prepared by immunoSEQ multiplex PCR; TCRdb keeps only in-frame clonotypes and omits some of them. The table has roughly 110,000 clones, 70% to 85% seen once; the top ten hold roughly 0.79%. Sequencing was done on a sample of PBMCs. This sequence originates from a boy aged 5-17 years in good health and CMV-seronegative. This sequence joins TRBV2 and TRBJ1-4; D is perhaps TRBD1 (5 bases). The CDR3 protein is CASSERGGEKLFF. In nucleotides, the CDR3 is TGTGCCAGCAGTGAAAGGGGAGGTGAAAAACTGTTTTTT. Full variable domain (outside the CDR3, taken from reference TRBV2 and TRBJ1-4): EPEVTQTPSHQVTQMGQEVILRCVPISNHLYFYWYRQILGQKVEFLVSFYNNEISEKSEIFDDQFSVERPDGSNFTLKIRSTKLEDSAMYFCASSERGGEKLFFGSGTQLSVL.